A single sample gave rise to the 5 T cell receptor beta chains below, sequenced in a study of cytomegalovirus exposure and HLA in healthy donors. Primers included in the PCR were 60 Vbeta and 13 Jbeta primers. TCRdb's table, derived via immunoSEQ multiplex PCR, lists solely in-frame clones and lacks some. The data hold around 190,000 clones, with just under 75% observed a single time. Sequenced sample: PBMCs. All receptors come from a man aged 25 to 40 in good health and CMV-seropositive.

The chain joins TRBV30 to TRBJ1-4, with 9 nucleotides matching TRBD1. Germline values: CDR1 GTSNPN, CDR2 SVGIG (reference sequence). The V segment lost 4 bases and the J segment 0 bases; nucleotides outside the gene matches: 9. The CDR3 runs 17 residues. The CDR3, as DNA: TGTGCCTGGACCCCCGGGACAGGGAATGCAACTAATGAAAAACTGTTTTTT. Its translation is CAWTPGTGNATNEKLFF.

The CDR3 nucleotides are TGTGCCAGTAGCCCGGACAGGAGAATCTACGAGCAGTACTTC. It encodes CASSPDRRIYEQYF. This chain uses TRBV19 with TRBJ2-7; 7 bases agree with TRBD1. V lost 6 bases and J lost 3; bases outside the gene matches: 8. Germline V CDR1 and CDR2: LNHDA, SQIVND (reference sequence). CDR3 length: 14 residues.

The chain has TRBV29-1 and TRBJ2-1; 10 bases are shared with TRBD2. This CDR3 is 17 amino acids long. With V trimmed by 3 bases and J by 10 bases, 18 bases remained unmatched. Germline-derived CDR1 and CDR2 are SQVTM and ANQGSEA. CDR3 sequence (DNA): TGCAGCGTTGAGCGCGCATTGGGCAGGACTAGCGGCCGGGAGCAGTTCTTC. Protein: CSVERALGRTSGREQFF.

The chain recombines TRBV29-1 with TRBJ2-2; a possible D gene is TRBD1 (5 bases). Looked up from germline, CDR1 is SQVTM and CDR2 is ANQGSEA. Trimming removed 6 bases from V and 1 base from J, with 12 bases in between. CDR3 length: 14 residues. DNA of the CDR3: TGCAGCGTACCCCAAACAGGGAACACCGGGGAGCTGTTTTTT. It translates to CSVPQTGNTGELFF.

This chain joins TRBV18 and TRBJ2-7; tentative D call: TRBD1 (5 bases). CDR1 KGHSH and CDR2 LQKENI come from the germline V gene. Trimming left V 6 bases short and J 3 bases short, with 12 bases between. The CDR3 is 13 residues long. This CDR3 reads CASSSDTLYEQYF. CDR3 DNA: TGTGCCAGCTCGTCGGACACCCTCTACGAGCAGTACTTC.